A single sample gave rise to the 20 T cell receptor beta chains below, sequenced in a study of T cell changes during pregnancy in multiple sclerosis. Sequenced by immunoSEQ multiplex PCR; TCRdb stores in-frame clones only, minus some. The table shows some 100,000 clones, with 90% to 95% occurring only once. The material sequenced was peripheral blood, taken before pregnancy. Source of these receptors: a female donor with multiple sclerosis, enrolled in a pregnancy study.

This sequence joins TRBV7-9 and TRBJ1-1, with D unresolved. This CDR3 comprises 14 residues. V lost 6 bases and J 0 bases, leaving 11 bases between the germline ends. Germline V gene sequence: CDR1 SEHNR, CDR2 FQNEAQ (reference sequence). This CDR3 reads CASSPVGLNTEAFF. CDR3 sequence (DNA): TGTGCCAGCAGTCCCGTTGGCCTGAACACTGAAGCTTTCTTT.

As to this clone: Compared with germline, one end of the junction differs, possibly owing to a read error. CDR3 sequence reads: CASRIAGWPAYNEQFF. The CDR3 DNA follows: TGTGCCAGTAGGATAGCGGGATGGCCTGCATACAATGAGCAGTTCTTC. The J gene is TRBJ2-1, the V gene TRBV19; 8 nucleotides agree with TRBD2. Looked up from germline, CDR1 is LNHDA and CDR2 is SQIVND (reference sequence). The CDR3 runs 16 residues.

The chain uses TRBV7-2 and TRBJ1-4; D is perhaps TRBD1 (6 bases). CDR3 length equals 13 residues. Germline-derived CDR1 and CDR2 are SGHTA and FQGNSA. V lost 5 bases and J lost 5, with 9 bases in between. CDR3 nucleotide sequence: TGTGCCAGCAGCCCCGGGACAAATGAAAAACTGTTTTTT. Amino acids: CASSPGTNEKLFF.

This clone has a single count. V is TRBV9 and J is TRBJ2-7, with 9 nucleotides matching TRBD1. With 4 bases clipped from V and 0 bases from J, the junction kept 5 bases outside the gene matches. CDR1 and CDR2 from the germline V gene are SGDLS and YYNGEE. This CDR3 contains 15 residues. CDR3 nucleotides: TGTGCCAGCAGCCCTACGACAGGGGGCTCCTACGAGCAGTACTTC. Translating gives CASSPTTGGSYEQYF.

The gene calls are TRBV5-1 and TRBJ2-7; possible D gene TRBD2, 6 bases. V gave up 0 bases and J gave up 6 bases, with 13 bases separating them. CDR3 size: 14 residues. Germline CDR1 SGHRS, CDR2 YFSETQ. CDR3 amino acids: CASSLVGGISEQYF. The CDR3 DNA sequence: TGCGCCAGCAGCTTGGTCGGCGGGATAAGCGAGCAGTACTTC. Full variable domain (rest looked up from reference TRBV5-1 and TRBJ2-7): KAGVTQTPRYLIKTRGQQVTLSCSPISGHRSVSWYQQTPGQGLQFLFEYFSETQRNKGNFPGRFSGRQFSNSRSEMNVSTLELGDSALYLCASSLVGGISEQYFGPGTRLTVT.

The genes are TRBV6-5 and TRBJ2-5; 7 bases map to TRBD1. V lost 1 base and J lost 0; bases outside the gene matches: 5. Germline V gene sequence: CDR1 MNHEY, CDR2 SVGAGI. The CDR3 totals 16 residues. This CDR3 is CASSYYRTGYQETQYF. In DNA, the CDR3 is TGTGCCAGCAGTTACTACAGGACAGGCTACCAAGAGACCCAGTACTTC.

Concerning this clone itself: Within the sample, other DNA sequences also encode this same CDR3. The chain recombines TRBV6-1 with TRBJ1-1; D ambiguous. The CDR3 has 13 amino acids. CDR1 is MNHNS and CDR2 is SASEGT in the germline V gene. Deletions cut 3 bases from V and 0 bases from J, with 5 bases between. The CDR3 spells CASSDRMNTEAFF. Written as DNA, the CDR3 is TGTGCCAGCAGTGACAGGATGAACACTGAAGCTTTCTTT.

The chain is built from TRBV4-1 and TRBJ1-2; 9 nucleotides line up with TRBD1. V dropped 6 bases and J dropped 4; count of bases not matched to a gene: 9. Germline CDR1 MGHRA, CDR2 YSYEKL. The CDR3 length is 15 residues. CDR3 coding DNA: TGCGCCAGCAGTCTCGGGGACAGGGCCTTCTATGGCTACACCTTC. Encoded protein: CASSLGDRAFYGYTF.

The CDR3 spells CASTAQGGETQYF. The CDR3 DNA reads TGCGCCAGTACGGCCCAGGGTGGGGAGACCCAGTACTTC. The gene calls are TRBV5-1 and TRBJ2-5; TRBD1 is a possible D gene (5 bases). The germline V gene encodes CDR1 SGHRS and CDR2 YFSETQ. The V and J ends lost 8 bases and 5 bases respectively, with 16 bases between them. The CDR3 is made up of 13 amino acids. Drawing the rest from reference TRBV5-1 and TRBJ2-5, the complete variable domain is KAGVTQTPRYLIKTRGQQVTLSCSPISGHRSVSWYQQTPGQGLQFLFEYFSETQRNKGNFPGRFSGRQFSNSRSEMNVSTLELGDSALYLCASTAQGGETQYFGPGTRLLVL.

The chain links TRBV9 to TRBJ1-3; 7 bases fit TRBD1. Germline V gene sequence: CDR1 SGDLS, CDR2 YYNGEE. The CDR3 has 16 amino acids. V trimming: 4 bases; J trimming: 1 base; junction bases outside the gene matches: 8. The CDR3 DNA reads as TGTGCCAGCAGCCCAGGACAGGTTCCTTCTGGAAACACCATATATTTT. It encodes CASSPGQVPSGNTIYF.

V gene TRBV11-2 combines with J gene TRBJ1-5; maybe TRBD1 (6 bases). This CDR3 is built from 16 residues. V lost 5 bases, J lost 5 bases, and 19 bases lay in between. Germline V gives CDR1 SGHAT, CDR2 FQNNGV. CDR3 nucleotide sequence: TGTGCCAGCAGCCCCCTCTCGGGGCCAGGGGATCAGCCCCAGCATTTT. It translates to CASSPLSGPGDQPQHF.

The chain has TRBV6-5 and TRBJ2-2, with D maybe TRBD1 (6 bases). V lost 6 bases and J lost 6, with 14 bases in between. The CDR3 is 14 residues long. Germline CDR1 MNHEY, CDR2 SVGAGI. In DNA form, the CDR3 reads TGTGCCAGCAGCATCTTCTCAGGGGCCGGGGAGCTGTTTTTT. Its translation is CASSIFSGAGELFF.

In the case of this clone: One junction end disagrees with the germline gene, perhaps due to a read error. This chain connects TRBV10-2 to TRBJ1-2, with D possibly TRBD1 on 5 matching bases. In germline, CDR1 is WSHSY, CDR2 SAAADI. The CDR3 is 14 residues long. CDR3: CASSQSRVTYGYTF. The CDR3 nucleotides are TGCGCCAGCAGTCAGTCCAGGGTCACCTATGGCTACACCTTC.

To note about this clone: Other nucleotide sequences in the sample specify the same CDR3. The CDR3 DNA reads as TGTGCCAGCAGCGTCGGCGGGAGGGGCACAGATACGCAGTATTTT. Translated: CASSVGGRGTDTQYF. V is TRBV9 and J is TRBJ2-3, with 9 bases that match TRBD2. CDR3 length: 15 amino acids. Germline V lookup: CDR1 SGDLS, CDR2 YYNGEE. Trimming at V came to 2 bases and at J to 1 base, leaving 2 bases not matched to a gene.

CDR3 region: CASRVIAGMGETQYF. The CDR3 coding sequence is TGTGCCAGCAGAGTAATAGCGGGAATGGGGGAGACCCAGTACTTC. The V call is TRBV2, the J call TRBJ2-5, with 8 bases matching TRBD2. CDR1 is SNHLY and CDR2 is FYNNEI in the germline V gene. CDR3 length equals 15 residues. With V trimmed by 6 bases and J by 5 bases, 11 bases remained unmatched.

The chain joins TRBV29-1 to TRBJ2-5; 11 bases are shared with TRBD2. Germline V lookup: CDR1 SQVTM, CDR2 ANQGSEA. After removal of 7 bases from V and 7 bases from J, the junction contained 8 bases not matched to a gene. The CDR3 has 13 amino acids. In DNA, the CDR3 is TGCAGCGCCGGACTAGCGGGTCTCGGGACCCAGTACTTC. Protein product: CSAGLAGLGTQYF. Supplemented by reference TRBV29-1 and TRBJ2-5, the full variable domain reads SAVISQKPSRDICQRGTSLTIQCQVDSQVTMMFWYRQQPGQSLTLIATANQGSEATYESGFVIDKFPISRPNLTFSTLTVSNMSPEDSSIYLCSAGLAGLGTQYFGPGTRLLVL.

The chain joins TRBV7-6 to TRBJ2-7; 14 nucleotides match TRBD2. Trimming cost V 5 bases and J 4 bases; bases outside gene matches: 4. Germline assignment: CDR1 SGHVS and CDR2 FNYEAQ. The CDR3 runs to 15 residues. The CDR3 DNA reads as TGTGCCAGCAGCCCGACTAGCGGGAGGGCTTACGAGCAGTACTTC. Encoded protein: CASSPTSGRAYEQYF.

Remarks on this clone: The same CDR3 can be traced to other DNA sequences in this sample. V is TRBV29-1 and J is TRBJ2-1; D gene uncertain. Germline CDR1 reads SQVTM; CDR2 reads ANQGSEA. The length of the CDR3 is 10 residues. The germline V and J ends were trimmed by 4 bases and 5 bases, with 3 bases remaining between them. The CDR3 loop reads CSVANNEQFF. CDR3 nucleotides: TGCAGCGTTGCCAACAATGAGCAGTTCTTC.

The chain recombines TRBV6-5 with TRBJ2-3; 9 bases are shared with TRBD2. The CDR3 runs to 14 residues. Germline lookup yields CDR1 MNHEY and CDR2 SVGAGI. V shed 3 bases and J 7 bases; nucleotides not matched to a gene: 5. The CDR3 here is CASSYSGSGNTQYF. In DNA form, the CDR3 reads TGTGCCAGCAGTTATAGCGGGAGTGGAAATACGCAGTATTTT.

The chain carries TRBV30 and TRBJ1-5, with a possible D match to TRBD1 (6 bases). Per germline, CDR1 GTSNPN and CDR2 SVGIG (reference sequence). V dropped 8 bases and J dropped 0 bases, with 11 bases sitting between them. The CDR3 sequence is 13 residues long. In DNA form, the CDR3 reads TGTGCCCGGGACATATATAGCAATCAGCCCCAGCATTTT. Amino acids: CARDIYSNQPQHF.